The T cell receptor (beta chain) described here comes from a study of cytomegalovirus exposure and HLA in healthy donors. Across the study: Earlier, 100 million to 130 million unique TCR beta sequences were recovered from about 179 million T cells by an analysis.

The study's findings and limits: Later on, an analysis showed TCR association rates differing by HLA locus, with DRB1 the most and HLA-C the fewest. Reports credit the classifier with highly specific, highly sensitive diagnosis of cytomegalovirus status.

In this sample, this clone turned up a few times. Its antigen is currently unknown. PCR involved 60 Vbeta and 13 Jbeta primers. The assay was immunoSEQ multiplex PCR, and TCRdb's table has in-frame clones only and misses some. The sample lists roughly 110,000 clones; over 75% were seen once. The CDR3 is 14 residues long. V gave up 5 bases and J gave up 0 bases, with 10 bases separating them. The germline V gene has CDR1 SGHTA and CDR2 FQGNSA. Sample: PBMCs. This receptor was taken from a man aged 60-69 years in good health and CMV-seronegative. This rearrangement joins TRBV7-2 to TRBJ1-2; D is unclear. The CDR3 DNA reads TGTGCCAGCAGCACCGAAGGAGCTAACTATGGCTACACCTTC. Its protein product is CASSTEGANYGYTF.